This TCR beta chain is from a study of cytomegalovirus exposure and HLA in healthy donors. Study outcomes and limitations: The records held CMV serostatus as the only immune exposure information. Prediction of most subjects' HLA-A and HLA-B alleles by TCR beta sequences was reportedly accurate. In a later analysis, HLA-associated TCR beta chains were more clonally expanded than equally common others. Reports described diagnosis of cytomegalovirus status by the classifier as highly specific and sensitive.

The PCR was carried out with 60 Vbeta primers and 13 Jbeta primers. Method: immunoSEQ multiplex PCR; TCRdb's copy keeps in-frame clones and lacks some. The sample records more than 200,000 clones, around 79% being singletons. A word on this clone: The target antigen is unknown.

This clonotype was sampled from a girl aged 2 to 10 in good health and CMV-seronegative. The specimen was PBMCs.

CDR3 sequence reads: CASKRQGASPLHF. The CDR3 DNA reads TGTGCCAGTAAGCGACAGGGGGCTTCACCCCTCCACTTT. This chain joins TRBV19 and TRBJ1-6, with 10 bases that match TRBD1. This CDR3 contains 13 residues. Germline V gene lookup returns CDR1 LNHDA and CDR2 SQIVND (reference sequence). Trimming removed 7 bases from V and 9 bases from J; junction bases left unmatched: 3.